Below, 32 T cell receptor beta chains from the same sample are listed, as sequenced in a study of naive and memory T cell subsets. Overall study findings and caveats: Especially in CD8 cells, naive repertoires contained a few larger clonotypes, possibly CD45RA-re-expressing memory cells.

These receptors have no identified antigens. The beta constant-region primer was an equimolar mix of two oligonucleotides covering TRBC1 and TRBC2. Nested alpha and beta constant-region primers with the SP2 primer drove four PCR rounds on ligated cDNA. TCRdb ran MiXCR on the UMI-ligation and nested PCR reads and lists one entry per CDR3 protein. The sample has approximately 140,000 distinct CDR3 sequences; about 23% are singletons. The sequenced sample was naive CD4+ T cells from blood. The origin of the receptors is a human donor in good health.

CDR3 in DNA: TGTGCCACCAGCAGAGACAGGGGCATAGGCACAGATACGCAGTATTTT. The encoded protein is CATSRDRGIGTDTQYF. The J gene is TRBJ2-3, the V gene TRBV15, with a weak D call TRBD1 (6 bases). Looked up from germline, CDR1 is LNHNV and CDR2 is YYDKDF (reference sequence). V lost 0 bases to trimming and J lost 1 base, with 11 bases between them. The CDR3 spans 16 residues.

This clonotype was seen a few times. The chain has TRBV4-1 and TRBJ2-3; 8 positions agree with TRBD2. Germline lookup yields CDR1 MGHRA and CDR2 YSYEKL. The CDR3 consists of 15 residues. The V gene end was trimmed by 4 bases and the J gene end by 5 bases; junction bases not matched to a gene: 8. The CDR3 spells CASSLLGLAVDTQYF. The DNA of the CDR3 is TGCGCCAGCAGCCTCCTCGGACTAGCTGTAGATACGCAGTATTTT.

This chain links TRBV5-1 with TRBJ2-2, with TRBD1 matching 10 bases. Per the germline V gene, CDR1 is SGHRS and CDR2 is YFSETQ. With 4 bases clipped from V and 6 bases from J, the junction kept 9 bases outside the gene matches. The CDR3 runs 16 residues. The CDR3 coding sequence is TGCGCCAGCAGCCCCGCTGGGACAGGGGTGTCCGGGGAGCTGTTTTTT. Protein sequence: CASSPAGTGVSGELFF.

The table lists this clonotype with a few counts. J is TRBJ2-1 and V is TRBV9; 10 nucleotides line up with TRBD2. The CDR3 covers 15 residues. The V gene's germline CDR1 is SGDLS and CDR2 YYNGEE. V was clipped by 5 bases and J by 4 bases; unmatched bases: 6. CDR3 sequence (DNA): TGTGCCAGCAGTTTAGGACTAGCGGTATACAATGAGCAGTTCTTC. Translating it yields CASSLGLAVYNEQFF.

The sample holds many counts of this clonotype. The V call is TRBV11-2, the J call TRBJ2-5, with TRBD1 as a possible D gene (5 bases). There are 13 residues in the CDR3. CDR1 is SGHAT, CDR2 FQNNGV, per germline. With 4 bases removed from V and 5 bases from J, the gap between germline ends came to 11 bases. In DNA form, the CDR3 reads TGTGCCAGCAGCTCCTGGGGCATCGAGACCCAGTACTTC. Translating gives CASSSWGIETQYF.

This chain links TRBV12-3 or TRBV12-4 with TRBJ2-1; the match to TRBD2 covers 11 bases. The CDR3 has 14 residues. After removal of 6 bases from V and 5 bases from J, the junction contained 3 bases not matched to a gene. CDR3 DNA: TGTGCCAGCAGCCGGACTAGCGGGCACAATGAGCAGTTCTTC. It specifies CASSRTSGHNEQFF.

This rearrangement joins TRBV27 to TRBJ2-7; 7 bases are shared with TRBD2. The J segment lost 4 bases and the V segment lost 6 bases, leaving 9 bases of the junction unmatched. The V gene's germline CDR1 is MNHEY and CDR2 SMNVEV (reference sequence). The CDR3 length is 14 residues. CDR3 protein: CASRTTAGMYEQYF. CDR3 coding DNA: TGTGCCAGCAGGACGACAGCGGGAATGTACGAGCAGTACTTC.

The chain combines TRBV19 with TRBJ2-1; no reliable D call. There are 13 residues in the CDR3. Looked up from germline, CDR1 is LNHDA and CDR2 is SQIVND (reference sequence). V was cut by 8 bases and J by 5 bases, with 13 bases left in between. Here the CDR3 DNA reads TGTGCCAGTGGCGTAATATTAAACAATGAGCAGTTCTTC. As protein: CASGVILNNEQFF.

This clonotype was seen ten or more times. CDR3 nucleotide sequence: TGTGCCAGCATTCGAACAGGGGAGGTGACCGGGGAGCTGTTTTTT. Amino acids: CASIRTGEVTGELFF. V and J are TRBV6-6 and TRBJ2-2, with a tentative D call TRBD1 (7 bases). This CDR3 region has 15 residues. The germline V gene encodes CDR1 MNHNY and CDR2 SVGAGI (reference sequence). The ends were cut back, 7 bases at V and 5 bases at J, with 17 bases in the middle.

The J gene is TRBJ2-7, the V gene TRBV28, with TRBD1 matching 9 bases. Losses at the gene ends were 8 bases for V and 5 bases for J; bases not matched to a gene: 13. CDR1 MDHEN and CDR2 SYDVKM come from the germline V gene. The CDR3 contains 15 residues. The CDR3 sequence is CASLNPGTGIHEQYF. The CDR3 DNA follows: TGTGCCAGCCTCAATCCCGGGACAGGGATTCACGAGCAGTACTTC.

In this sample, this clonotype turned up a few times. This chain links TRBV5-8 with TRBJ2-1; tentatively, D is TRBD1 (5 bases). Trimming pared 2 bases from V and 0 bases from J, leaving 9 bases between. This CDR3 spans 15 amino acids. CDR1 SGHTS and CDR2 YDEGEE come from the germline V gene. CDR3: CASSLGENSYNEQFF. CDR3 in DNA: TGTGCCAGCAGCTTAGGGGAAAACTCCTACAATGAGCAGTTCTTC.

This sequence joins TRBV6-2 or TRBV6-3 and TRBJ2-4, with 10 bases aligning to TRBD2. V shed 6 bases, J shed 1 base, and the junction held 12 bases outside the gene matches. In germline, CDR1 is MNHEY, CDR2 SVGEGT. There are 18 residues in the CDR3. In DNA, the CDR3 is TGTGCCAGCAGCCCCGGCAGGCTAGCGGGAGCGGCCAAAAACATTCAGTACTTC. This codes for CASSPGRLAGAAKNIQYF.

This clonotype was observed a few times. The genes are TRBV20-1 and TRBJ1-2; the match to TRBD1 covers 7 bases. Unmatched junction bases numbered 3, after V lost 5 bases and J lost 3 bases. Germline CDR1 reads DFQATT; CDR2 reads SNEGSKA (reference sequence). The CDR3 loop spans 12 amino acids. CDR3 DNA: TGCAGTGCTGCCCAGGGGGACTATGGCTACACCTTC. It yields the protein CSAAQGDYGYTF.

The V gene is TRBV28, the J gene TRBJ2-7; perhaps TRBD2 as D (5 bases). Trimming took off 7 bases at V and 7 bases at J, with 14 bases between the two ends. Germline lookup yields CDR1 MDHEN and CDR2 SYDVKM. The CDR3 runs 12 residues. This CDR3 reads CASTTTPQEQYF. CDR3 nucleotides: TGTGCCAGCACGACTACCCCTCAGGAGCAGTACTTC.

This rearrangement joins TRBV29-1 to TRBJ2-2, with a tentative D call TRBD1 (6 bases). V lost 6 bases and J lost 4, with 21 bases in between. The germline V gene has CDR1 SQVTM and CDR2 ANQGSEA. This CDR3 contains 16 residues. The chain's CDR3 is CSVPNGAGVLTGELFF. CDR3 sequence (DNA): TGCAGCGTGCCGAACGGGGCAGGGGTCCTCACCGGGGAGCTGTTTTTT.

The chain links TRBV5-1 to TRBJ1-2; 8 bases are shared with TRBD1. The germline gives CDR1 SGHRS, CDR2 YFSETQ. CDR3 size: 14 residues. V lost 4 bases and J lost 8; bases outside the gene matches: 10. The CDR3 bases are TGCGCCAGCAGCATACAGGGGGAAAGTTCCGGCTACACCTTC. Translated, it gives CASSIQGESSGYTF.

CDR3: CASSPQAFADTQYF. The CDR3 DNA is TGTGCCAGCAGCCCCCAAGCGTTCGCAGATACGCAGTATTTT. The chain couples TRBV14 to TRBJ2-3; D unclear. The CDR3 loop spans 14 amino acids. The germline V gene has CDR1 SGHDN and CDR2 FVKESK. Deletions cut 4 bases from V and 4 bases from J, with 12 bases between.

The chain is built from TRBV30 and TRBJ2-3; D unresolved. The CDR3 covers 14 residues. Germline lookup yields CDR1 GTSNPN and CDR2 SVGIG (reference sequence). Trimming pared 3 bases from V and 5 bases from J, leaving 15 bases between. The CDR3 DNA follows: TGTGCCTGGAGACCCTCCTCTTCACGAGATACGCAGTATTTT. Amino acid sequence: CAWRPSSSRDTQYF.

The chain is built from TRBV6-5 and TRBJ2-7; TRBD1 aligns across 10 bases. Germline V gene sequence: CDR1 MNHEY, CDR2 SVGAGI. V was clipped by 4 bases and J by 0 bases; unmatched bases: 3. This CDR3 spans 15 amino acids. The CDR3 protein is CASSSRTGGSYEQYF. CDR3 bases: TGTGCCAGCAGTTCGCGGACAGGGGGCTCCTACGAGCAGTACTTC.

This clonotype was seen a few times. This chain joins TRBV28 and TRBJ2-1, with 11 bases fitting TRBD2. Trimming at V came to 6 bases and at J to 6 bases, leaving 7 bases not matched to a gene. Germline CDR1 reads MDHEN; CDR2 reads SYDVKM. The CDR3 loop spans 15 amino acids. CDR3 in amino acids: CASSLTSGRFNEQFF. Written as DNA, the CDR3 is TGTGCCAGCAGCTTAACTAGCGGGAGATTCAATGAGCAGTTCTTC.

This clonotype was recorded a few times. The gene calls are TRBV30 and TRBJ2-7; D ambiguous. This CDR3 is 15 amino acids long. Germline V gene sequence: CDR1 GTSNPN, CDR2 SVGIG (reference sequence). Trimming pared 0 bases from V and 3 bases from J, leaving 15 bases between. The CDR3 DNA follows: TGTGCCTGGAGTGTAGGCCGAGGACCCAACTACGAGCAGTACTTC. Translating gives CAWSVGRGPNYEQYF.

The gene calls are TRBV5-5 and TRBJ2-5, with D unresolved. V shed 0 bases and J shed 2 bases, with 11 bases lying between them. Germline V gene lookup returns CDR1 SGHKS and CDR2 YYEKEE (reference sequence). This CDR3 region has 15 residues. This CDR3 reads CASSLGHPWQETQYF. In nucleotides, the CDR3 is TGTGCCAGCAGCTTGGGGCACCCTTGGCAAGAGACCCAGTACTTC.

This clonotype was found a few times. The V and J genes are TRBV12-5 and TRBJ2-1; the D gene could be TRBD1 or TRBD2 (6 bases each). The CDR3 length is 15 residues. CDR1 LGHNT and CDR2 FRNRAP come from the germline V gene. V was clipped by 6 bases and J by 6 bases, with 18 bases between them. CDR3 nucleotides: TGTGCTAGTGGCCACTCGGGGGCTAGCCGCAATGAGCAGTTCTTC. Encoded protein: CASGHSGASRNEQFF.

This chain uses TRBV12-3 or TRBV12-4 with TRBJ2-1; 11 bases align to TRBD2. This CDR3 has 15 amino acids. V gave up 5 bases and J gave up 5 bases; unmatched junction bases: 5. The CDR3, as DNA: TGTGCCAGCAGTCCCGGGACTAGCGGTAACAATGAGCAGTTCTTC. It is translated as CASSPGTSGNNEQFF.

The table lists this clonotype with many counts. The V gene is TRBV5-1, the J gene TRBJ2-1, with D perhaps TRBD2 (6 bases). CDR3 length: 15 residues. Germline lookup yields CDR1 SGHRS and CDR2 YFSETQ. Trimming cost V 4 bases and J 4 bases, with 15 bases left between them. The CDR3 loop reads CASSRAGTQYNEQFF. The CDR3 DNA sequence: TGCGCCAGCAGCCGTGCCGGGACTCAGTACAATGAGCAGTTCTTC.

This clonotype turned up a few times. The chain is built from TRBV10-3 and TRBJ2-3, with a weak D call TRBD1 (5 bases). The CDR3 contains 14 residues. CDR1 and CDR2 from the germline V gene are ENHRY and SYGVKD. The V and J ends lost 10 bases and 1 base respectively, with 15 bases between them. The CDR3 loop is CATDSLLGTDTQYF. In DNA form, the CDR3 reads TGTGCCACCGACAGTCTATTAGGCACAGATACGCAGTATTTT.

In this sample, this clonotype turned up many times. The gene calls are TRBV28 and TRBJ1-2, with D maybe TRBD1 (5 bases). The CDR3 runs to 16 residues. CDR1 and CDR2 (germline): MDHEN, SYDVKM. V was pared by 5 bases and J by 4 bases, with 20 bases between. The CDR3 nucleotides read TGTGCCAGCAGTACACCGGGACGTAGGAGGGGCTATGGCTACACCTTC. This sequence encodes CASSTPGRRRGYGYTF.

This clonotype turned up a few times. The chain couples TRBV5-4 to TRBJ2-1; D is unresolved. With 0 bases removed from V and 1 base from J, the gap between germline ends came to 8 bases. Per germline, CDR1 SGHNT and CDR2 YYREEE (reference sequence). CDR3 length equals 15 residues. CDR3 sequence reads: CASSLGGRSYNEQFF. The DNA for the CDR3 is TGTGCCAGCAGCTTGGGGGGAAGGTCCTACAATGAGCAGTTCTTC.

The rearrangement uses TRBV6-2 or TRBV6-3 and TRBJ2-7, with TRBD2 as a possible D gene (5 bases). The CDR3 extends over 18 amino acids. Germline loops: CDR1 MNHEY, CDR2 SVGEGT. V lost 0 bases and J lost 3, with 21 bases in between. CDR3 residues: CASSYSSSRGGFYYEQYF. CDR3 sequence (DNA): TGTGCCAGCAGTTACTCGAGTTCCCGGGGTGGTTTTTACTACGAGCAGTACTTC.

The chain recombines TRBV6-5 with TRBJ2-1; 8 nucleotides line up with TRBD1. The junction had 4 bases not matched to a gene; V was cut back by 2 bases and J by 4 bases. The CDR3 totals 15 residues. Germline V gene data show CDR1 as MNHEY and CDR2 as SVGAGI. CDR3 in DNA: TGTGCCAGCAGTTACACAGGGGGATCATACAATGAGCAGTTCTTC. This sequence encodes CASSYTGGSYNEQFF.

The chain joins TRBV5-1 to TRBJ1-6; D not certain. The CDR3 is 15 residues long. Trimming stripped 0 bases from V and 5 bases from J, with 9 bases between. The V gene's germline CDR1 is SGHRS and CDR2 YFSETQ. CDR3 in amino acids: CASSLVSADNSPLHF. The DNA of the CDR3 is TGCGCCAGCAGCTTGGTATCAGCCGATAATTCACCCCTCCACTTT.

This clonotype occurred many times. The V call is TRBV19, the J call TRBJ2-2; 8 nucleotides agree with TRBD1. Germline V gene sequence: CDR1 LNHDA, CDR2 SQIVND (reference sequence). The CDR3 spans 14 residues. The V segment lost 7 bases and the J segment 1 base; nucleotides outside the gene matches: 2. As DNA, the CDR3 is TGTGCCAGTACAGACAGGGGGAACACCGGGGAGCTGTTTTTT. This encodes CASTDRGNTGELFF. Full variable domain (remainder filled in from reference TRBV19 and TRBJ2-2): DGGITQSPKYLFRKEGQNVTLSCEQNLNHDAMYWYRQDPGQGLRLIYYSQIVNDFQKGDIAEGYSVSREKKESFPLTVTSAQKNPTAFYLCASTDRGNTGELFFGEGSRLTVL.